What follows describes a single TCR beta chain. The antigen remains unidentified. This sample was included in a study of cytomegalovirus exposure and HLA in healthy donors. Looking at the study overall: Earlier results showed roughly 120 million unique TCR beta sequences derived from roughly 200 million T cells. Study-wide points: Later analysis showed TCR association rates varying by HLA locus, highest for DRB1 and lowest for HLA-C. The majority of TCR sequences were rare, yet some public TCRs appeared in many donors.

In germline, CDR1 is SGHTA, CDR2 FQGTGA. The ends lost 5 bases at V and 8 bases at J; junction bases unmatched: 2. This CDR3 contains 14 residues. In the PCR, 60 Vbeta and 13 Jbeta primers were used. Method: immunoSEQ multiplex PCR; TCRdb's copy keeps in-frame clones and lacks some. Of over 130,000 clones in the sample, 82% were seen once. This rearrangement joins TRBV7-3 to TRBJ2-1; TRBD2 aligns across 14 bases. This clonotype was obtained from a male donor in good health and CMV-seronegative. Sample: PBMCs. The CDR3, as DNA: TGTGCCAGCAGCCAGGGACTAGCGGGAGATGAGCAGTTCTTC. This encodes CASSQGLAGDEQFF. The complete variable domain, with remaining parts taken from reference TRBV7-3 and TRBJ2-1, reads GAGVSQTPSNKVTEKGKYVELRCDPISGHTALYWYRQSLGQGPEFLIYFQGTGAADDSGLPNDRFFAVRPEGSVSTLKIQRTERGDSAVYLCASSQGLAGDEQFFGPGTRLTVL.